The clone carrying this T cell receptor beta chain has only one observation. The CDR3 spans 16 residues. CDR1 and CDR2 from the germline V gene are SGDLS and YYNGEE. Trimming cost V 2 bases and J 7 bases, with 19 bases left between them. Libraries were prepared by immunoSEQ multiplex PCR; TCRdb keeps only in-frame clonotypes and omits some of them. The sample holds about 74,000 clones, approximately 95% seen once. The data are from a study of technical replicates of blood from four donors. V gene TRBV9 combines with J gene TRBJ2-1, with D unresolved. The TCR sequence derives from a human donor in good health. Sequenced: T cells isolated from PBMCs. CDR3 region: CASSVLSGLTSNEQFF. The CDR3 DNA sequence: TGTGCCAGCAGCGTTCTATCTGGGCTAACCTCAAATGAGCAGTTCTTC.